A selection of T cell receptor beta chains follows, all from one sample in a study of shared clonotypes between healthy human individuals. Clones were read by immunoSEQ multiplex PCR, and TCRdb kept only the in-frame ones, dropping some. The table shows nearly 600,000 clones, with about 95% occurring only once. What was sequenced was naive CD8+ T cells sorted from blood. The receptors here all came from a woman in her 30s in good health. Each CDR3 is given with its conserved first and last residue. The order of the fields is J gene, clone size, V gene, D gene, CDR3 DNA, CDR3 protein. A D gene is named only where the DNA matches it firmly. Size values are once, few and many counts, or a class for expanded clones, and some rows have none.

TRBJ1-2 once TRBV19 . TGTGCCAGTAGTACAGGAAGGCCTAGGGGGGACCGCTATGGCTACACCTTC CASSTGRPRGDRYGYTF
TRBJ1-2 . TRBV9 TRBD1 TGTGCCAGCAGACCAATCCCGACAGGGGACTATGGCTACACCTTC CASRPIPTGDYGYTF
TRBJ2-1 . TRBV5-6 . TGTGCCAGCAGCCTTCGGTCCCACTGGAATGAGCAGTTCTTC CASSLRSHWNEQFF
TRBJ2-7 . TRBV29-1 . TGCAGCGTTGAGGAAACAGGCATCGGCGAGCAGTACTTC CSVEETGIGEQYF
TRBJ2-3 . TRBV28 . TGTGCCAGCAGTCCCCTCGACAGAAGCACAGATACGCAGTATTTT CASSPLDRSTDTQYF
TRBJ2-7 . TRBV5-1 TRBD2 TGCGCCAGCATACGGGAGGGGTATTACGAGCAGTACTTC CASIREGYYEQYF
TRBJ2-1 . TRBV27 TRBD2 TGTGCCAGCAGTTTAGGTTCTAGCGGGAGAAATGAGCAGTTCTTC CASSLGSSGRNEQFF
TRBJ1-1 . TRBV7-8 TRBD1 TGTGCCAGCAGCCTAGAGACCGGGACAGGCCCTAACACTGAAGCTTTCTTT CASSLETGTGPNTEAFF
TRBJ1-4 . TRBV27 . TGTGCCAGCAGTTTTGTTCCAACAACTAATGAAAAACTGTTTTTT CASSFVPTTNEKLFF
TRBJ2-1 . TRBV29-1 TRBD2 TGCAGCGTTGAAGATACGAGTTGGTTAGCGGGGTACAATGAGCAGTTCTTC CSVEDTSWLAGYNEQFF
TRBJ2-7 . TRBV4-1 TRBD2 TGCGCCAGCAGCCAAGAAGGCGGGAGCTATGGATCCTACGAGCAGTACTTC CASSQEGGSYGSYEQYF
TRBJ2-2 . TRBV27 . TGTGCCAGCAGTTTATCTCTGCGACTATTCCACGACACCGGGGAGCTGTTTTTT CASSLSLRLFHDTGELFF
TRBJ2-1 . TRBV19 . TGTGCCAGTACCCCAAGAGGGTTCTACAATGAGCAGTTCTTC CASTPRGFYNEQFF
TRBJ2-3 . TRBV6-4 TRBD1 TGTGCCAGCAGTATGGACAGGACTGGAGATACGCAGTATTTT CASSMDRTGDTQYF
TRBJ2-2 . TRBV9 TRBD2 TGTGCCAGCAGCGCCCGGGGGACTAGCGGGATGGCCGGGGAGCTGTTTTTT CASSARGTSGMAGELFF
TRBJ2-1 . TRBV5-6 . TGTGCCAGCAGCTTCGGGTCCGCGAATGAGCAGTTCTTC CASSFGSANEQFF